This TCR beta chain was identified in a study of metastatic and nonmetastatic thyroid tumors. Germline V lookup: CDR1 SGHDT, CDR2 YYEEEE. The CDR3 is 13 residues long. V was clipped by 5 bases and J by 2 bases, with 10 bases between them. TCRdb reprocessed the PCR reads using MiXCR. Of around 27,000 clones listed, about 16% are singletons. Ahead of thyroid surgery, no patient had received treatment of any kind. This chain links TRBV5-6 with TRBJ2-5; weak D call: TRBD1 (6 bases). The source of this sequence is a female donor with papillary thyroid cancer or a benign thyroid nodule (not recorded which). Some clones in this sample may be carry-over from other donors' samples. Sequenced: blood. The DNA of the CDR3 is TGTGCCAGCAGTCAGGGGCTGCAAGAGACCCAGTACTTC. Translating it yields CASSQGLQETQYF.